Listed below are T cell receptor beta chains from one sample, sequenced in a study of shared clonotypes between healthy human individuals. Profiling relied on immunoSEQ multiplex PCR, and the TCRdb table lists in-frame clones only, not all of them. Found here are more than 850,000 clones, approximately 78% of them singletons; the top ten hold around 0.47%. Material for sequencing was memory CD4+ T cells from PBMCs. The source of these receptors is a man younger than 35 in good health. Some clones in this sample may be carry-over from other donors' samples. CDR3s include the opening cysteine and the closing phenylalanine or tryptophan. D genes are given only for firm matches. Clone sizes are given selectively: once, few, many, or a class where the clone is expanded.

abundance: -
j_gene: TRBJ2-1
v_gene: TRBV5-1
d_gene: TRBD1
CDR3aa: CASSSTRQGRYNEQFF
CDR3nt: TGCGCCAGCAGCTCGACCCGACAGGGGAGGTACAATGAGCAGTTCTTC

abundance: once
j_gene: TRBJ2-7
v_gene: TRBV9
d_gene: -
CDR3aa: CASSASQGNHEQYF
CDR3nt: TGTGCCAGCAGCGCCTCGCAGGGGAATCACGAGCAGTACTTC

abundance: -
j_gene: TRBJ2-3
v_gene: TRBV6-1
d_gene: -
CDR3aa: CASSGSPGASTDTQYF
CDR3nt: TGTGCCAGCAGTGGCTCCCCCGGGGCGAGCACAGATACGCAGTATTTT

abundance: once
j_gene: TRBJ1-5
v_gene: TRBV4-1
d_gene: TRBD1
CDR3aa: CASSQGGWGQRHF
CDR3nt: TGCGCCAGCAGCCAAGGGGGATGGGGACAGAGGCATTTT

abundance: -
j_gene: TRBJ2-3
v_gene: TRBV7-9
d_gene: -
CDR3aa: CASSSPMRGSTDTQYF
CDR3nt: TGTGCCAGCAGCTCCCCTATGCGGGGAAGCACAGATACGCAGTATTTT

abundance: -
j_gene: TRBJ2-7
v_gene: TRBV23-1
d_gene: -
CDR3aa: CASSPSAHPYEQYF
CDR3nt: TGCGCCAGCAGTCCGTCCGCTCACCCCTACGAGCAGTACTTC

abundance: few
j_gene: TRBJ1-2
v_gene: TRBV7-4
d_gene: -
CDR3aa: CASSFYRSRRNYGYTF
CDR3nt: TGTGCCAGCAGCTTCTACCGGTCGCGTAGGAACTATGGCTACACCTTC

abundance: -
j_gene: TRBJ2-3
v_gene: TRBV18
d_gene: TRBD2
CDR3aa: CASEGRLAGGDTQYF
CDR3nt: TGTGCCAGCGAGGGAAGACTAGCGGGGGGAGATACGCAGTATTTT

abundance: -
j_gene: TRBJ2-3
v_gene: TRBV7-3
d_gene: TRBD2
CDR3aa: CASSLNPIGLAGVNTQYF
CDR3nt: TGTGCCAGCAGCTTAAACCCTATAGGACTAGCGGGAGTAAATACGCAGTATTTT

abundance: -
j_gene: TRBJ2-5
v_gene: TRBV6-1
d_gene: TRBD2
CDR3aa: CASTSGLAGQTQYF
CDR3nt: TGTGCCAGCACCTCGGGACTAGCGGGGCAGACCCAGTACTTC

abundance: -
j_gene: TRBJ2-7
v_gene: TRBV6-6
d_gene: -
CDR3aa: CASSLAGRGSEQYF
CDR3nt: TGTGCCAGCAGTTTGGCAGGGCGGGGTAGCGAGCAGTACTTC

abundance: once
j_gene: TRBJ1-1
v_gene: TRBV6-6
d_gene: -
CDR3aa: CASSYMTPNTEAFF
CDR3nt: TGTGCCAGCAGTTACATGACACCGAACACTGAAGCTTTCTTT

abundance: -
j_gene: TRBJ2-7
v_gene: TRBV15
d_gene: TRBD2
CDR3aa: CATSRGAGGPPYEQYF
CDR3nt: TGTGCCACCAGCAGAGGAGCGGGAGGGCCCCCCTACGAGCAGTACTTC

abundance: -
j_gene: TRBJ2-7
v_gene: TRBV5-4
d_gene: TRBD1
CDR3aa: CASSWGQGAPYEQYF
CDR3nt: TGTGCCAGCAGCTGGGGACAGGGGGCACCCTACGAGCAGTACTTC

abundance: few
j_gene: TRBJ2-7
v_gene: TRBV7-8
d_gene: TRBD1
CDR3aa: CASSFGAGGSYEQYF
CDR3nt: TGTGCCAGCAGCTTTGGGGCAGGGGGTTCGTACGAGCAGTACTTC

abundance: -
j_gene: TRBJ1-2
v_gene: TRBV28
d_gene: -
CDR3aa: CASSLLKGAYGYTF
CDR3nt: TGTGCCAGCAGTTTATTAAAGGGCGCGTATGGCTACACCTTC

abundance: -
j_gene: TRBJ2-1
v_gene: TRBV2
d_gene: -
CDR3aa: CASSVELYNEQFF
CDR3nt: TGTGCCAGCAGTGTAGAGCTATACAATGAGCAGTTCTTC

abundance: -
j_gene: TRBJ1-3
v_gene: TRBV5-1
d_gene: -
CDR3aa: CASSLGTVDSLSSGNTIYF
CDR3nt: TGCGCCAGCAGCTTGGGGACCGTCGACAGTCTCAGCTCTGGAAACACCATATATTTT

abundance: -
j_gene: TRBJ2-5
v_gene: TRBV28
d_gene: -
CDR3aa: CASTLVGETQYF
CDR3nt: TGTGCCAGCACACTGGTAGGGGAGACCCAGTACTTC

abundance: few
j_gene: TRBJ2-5
v_gene: TRBV4-1
d_gene: -
CDR3aa: CASSPQILQETQYF
CDR3nt: TGCGCCAGCAGCCCACAGATACTCCAAGAGACCCAGTACTTC

abundance: -
j_gene: TRBJ2-1
v_gene: TRBV5-1
d_gene: -
CDR3aa: CASSLRLSSGEQFF
CDR3nt: TGCGCCAGCAGCTTGAGACTGTCGTCCGGTGAGCAGTTCTTC

abundance: -
j_gene: TRBJ1-6
v_gene: TRBV30
d_gene: -
CDR3aa: CASGGTNSPLHF
CDR3nt: TGTGCCTCAGGAGGCACCAATTCACCCCTCCACTTT

abundance: -
j_gene: TRBJ1-1
v_gene: TRBV5-1
d_gene: TRBD1
CDR3aa: CASSHSQGSTEAFF
CDR3nt: TGCGCCAGCAGCCACTCACAGGGGAGCACTGAAGCTTTCTTT

abundance: -
j_gene: TRBJ2-7
v_gene: TRBV5-6
d_gene: TRBD1
CDR3aa: CASSFGIRDSSTRQYF
CDR3nt: TGTGCCAGCAGCTTCGGTATCAGGGACAGCTCTACGAGGCAGTACTTC

abundance: -
j_gene: TRBJ2-7
v_gene: TRBV6-1
d_gene: TRBD1
CDR3aa: CASKGATYEQYF
CDR3nt: TGTGCCAGCAAGGGGGCCACCTACGAGCAGTACTTC

abundance: -
j_gene: TRBJ2-5
v_gene: TRBV5-6
d_gene: -
CDR3aa: CASSLVSVGSGETQYF
CDR3nt: TGTGCCAGCAGCTTGGTATCGGTCGGGAGTGGGGAGACCCAGTACTTC

abundance: -
j_gene: TRBJ1-1
v_gene: TRBV30
d_gene: -
CDR3aa: CAWSVRQLEAFF
CDR3nt: TGTGCCTGGAGTGTACGTCAGCTTGAAGCTTTCTTT

abundance: -
j_gene: TRBJ2-5
v_gene: TRBV29-1
d_gene: TRBD1
CDR3aa: CSVGQGSETQYF
CDR3nt: TGCAGCGTTGGACAGGGGTCGGAGACCCAGTACTTC

abundance: -
j_gene: TRBJ1-1
v_gene: TRBV18
d_gene: TRBD1
CDR3aa: CASSPSSGGRLNTEAFF
CDR3nt: TGTGCCAGCTCACCAAGTTCAGGGGGCCGTTTGAACACTGAAGCTTTCTTT

abundance: -
j_gene: TRBJ2-7
v_gene: TRBV6-1
d_gene: -
CDR3aa: CASSELAILLYEQYF
CDR3nt: TGTGCCAGCAGTGAACTTGCAATCCTCCTATACGAGCAGTACTTC

abundance: -
j_gene: TRBJ2-7
v_gene: TRBV27
d_gene: TRBD1
CDR3aa: CASSSPRTGSHEQYF
CDR3nt: TGTGCCAGCAGTTCCCCGAGGACAGGGAGCCACGAGCAGTACTTC

abundance: few
j_gene: TRBJ2-1
v_gene: TRBV28
d_gene: -
CDR3aa: CASSSSRGGMGNEQFF
CDR3nt: TGTGCCAGCAGTTCATCTAGGGGGGGTATGGGCAATGAGCAGTTCTTC

abundance: few
j_gene: TRBJ2-7
v_gene: TRBV18
d_gene: -
CDR3aa: CASSRGLENEQYF
CDR3nt: TGTGCCAGCTCACGCGGGTTGGAGAACGAGCAGTACTTC

abundance: -
j_gene: TRBJ2-7
v_gene: TRBV2
d_gene: -
CDR3aa: CASSFRGYEQYF
CDR3nt: TGTGCCAGCAGCTTCAGGGGCTACGAGCAGTACTTC

abundance: -
j_gene: TRBJ2-5
v_gene: TRBV18
d_gene: -
CDR3aa: CASSRGEQETQYF
CDR3nt: TGTGCCAGCTCACGGGGGGAACAAGAGACCCAGTACTTC

abundance: once
j_gene: TRBJ1-1
v_gene: TRBV30
d_gene: -
CDR3aa: CAWRFQGRGTEAFF
CDR3nt: TGTGCCTGGAGATTCCAGGGGAGGGGCACTGAAGCTTTCTTT

abundance: -
j_gene: TRBJ2-7
v_gene: TRBV11-2
d_gene: TRBD2
CDR3aa: CASSFTRLAGTYEQYF
CDR3nt: TGTGCCAGCAGCTTCACAAGACTAGCGGGGACGTACGAGCAGTACTTC

abundance: -
j_gene: TRBJ1-1
v_gene: TRBV11-3
d_gene: -
CDR3aa: CASSLSGAEAFF
CDR3nt: TGTGCCAGCAGCTTATCAGGAGCTGAAGCTTTCTTT

abundance: -
j_gene: TRBJ1-2
v_gene: TRBV6-5
d_gene: -
CDR3aa: CASSPGKGGYGYTF
CDR3nt: TGTGCCAGCAGCCCCGGGAAGGGTGGCTATGGCTACACCTTC

abundance: -
j_gene: TRBJ1-5
v_gene: TRBV7-9
d_gene: -
CDR3aa: CASSNQPAGGNQPQHF
CDR3nt: TGTGCCAGCAGCAATCAACCCGCAGGGGGCAATCAGCCCCAGCATTTT

abundance: -
j_gene: TRBJ2-1
v_gene: TRBV5-1
d_gene: TRBD2
CDR3aa: CASSLSSGTNEQFF
CDR3nt: TGCGCCAGCAGCCTCTCTAGCGGGACGAATGAGCAGTTCTTC

abundance: -
j_gene: TRBJ2-5
v_gene: TRBV6-6
d_gene: TRBD2
CDR3aa: CASRPAGGGETQYF
CDR3nt: TGTGCCAGCAGACCAGCGGGAGGGGGGGAGACCCAGTACTTC

abundance: -
j_gene: TRBJ2-7
v_gene: TRBV28
d_gene: -
CDR3aa: CASSLGTPYEQYF
CDR3nt: TGTGCCAGCAGTTTGGGGACTCCCTACGAGCAGTACTTC

abundance: -
j_gene: TRBJ2-6
v_gene: TRBV5-6
d_gene: TRBD1
CDR3aa: CASSYGTGAGANVLTF
CDR3nt: TGTGCCAGCAGCTACGGGACAGGGGCTGGGGCCAACGTCCTGACTTTC

abundance: -
j_gene: TRBJ1-5
v_gene: TRBV6-5
d_gene: -
CDR3aa: CASSPTSNQPQHF
CDR3nt: TGTGCCAGCAGCCCCACGAGCAATCAGCCCCAGCATTTT

abundance: once
j_gene: TRBJ2-1
v_gene: TRBV5-1
d_gene: -
CDR3aa: CASSSGNEVQFF
CDR3nt: TGCGCCAGCAGCTCCGGGAACGAGGTGCAGTTCTTC

abundance: -
j_gene: TRBJ2-7
v_gene: TRBV5-1
d_gene: TRBD2
CDR3aa: CASGTSSYEQYF
CDR3nt: TGCGCCAGCGGGACTAGCTCCTACGAGCAGTACTTC

abundance: -
j_gene: TRBJ2-1
v_gene: TRBV7-3
d_gene: -
CDR3aa: CASSLRRAGGEAGQFF
CDR3nt: TGTGCCAGCAGCTTACGGAGAGCGGGCGGAGAGGCTGGGCAGTTCTTC

abundance: -
j_gene: TRBJ2-7
v_gene: TRBV28
d_gene: -
CDR3aa: CASSLSFRDLSYEQYF
CDR3nt: TGTGCCAGCAGTTTATCCTTCCGGGACCTCTCCTACGAGCAGTACTTC